The 7 T cell receptor beta chains presented below share a single source sample, sequenced in a study of vaccination and CD4 T cells after COVID-19. Their target antigens are unknown. The Oncomine TCR Beta short-read assay was applied to DNA of cultured CD4+ T cells. TCRdb re-called the PCR reads with MiXCR, one entry per CDR3 protein. The profile shows about 12,000 distinct CDR3 sequences, around 60% of them singletons. The treatment: roughly 11-day PBMC culture with coronavirus spike peptide pools or control peptides (ViraFEST assay). The specimen was CD4+ T cells from blood, cultured in vitro. The origin of the receptors is a human donor who had recovered from COVID-19.

The J gene is TRBJ2-7, the V gene TRBV24-1; possible D gene TRBD1, 6 bases. Germline V gene sequence: CDR1 KGHDR, CDR2 SFDVKD. The V end lost 5 bases, the J end lost 4 bases, and 17 bases lay between the germline ends. The CDR3 is made up of 15 amino acids. The CDR3 coding sequence is TGTGCCACCAGTGGCTCCACAGGGTCCCCTTACGAGCAGTACTTC. Translated, it gives CATSGSTGSPYEQYF.

This clonotype has just a few counts. The rearrangement links TRBV12-3 or TRBV12-4 to TRBJ2-1; the D is unclear. The ends were cut back, 5 bases at V and 7 bases at J, with 12 bases in the middle. The CDR3 is made up of 13 amino acids. CDR3 amino acids: CASSHPTLNEQFF. The CDR3, as DNA: TGTGCCAGCAGTCACCCGACCTTAAATGAGCAGTTCTTC.

The V gene is TRBV20-1, the J gene TRBJ2-7; 7 nucleotides match TRBD1. With 3 bases clipped from V and 2 bases from J, the junction kept 10 bases outside the gene matches. The CDR3 totals 15 residues. Germline V gives CDR1 DFQATT, CDR2 SNEGSKA (reference sequence). The CDR3 DNA reads TGCAGTGCTAGGGGACAGAAGGGGTCCCCCTACGAGCAGTACTTC. Its translation: CSARGQKGSPYEQYF.

V and J are TRBV6-1 and TRBJ2-1; 8 bases fit TRBD2. V lost 5 bases and J lost 3; bases outside the gene matches: 6. The CDR3 runs 15 residues. CDR1 is MNHNS, CDR2 SASEGT, per germline. The CDR3 bases are TGTGCCAGCAGTCTCAGGCGGGGGGACTACAATGAGCAGTTCTTC. Protein: CASSLRRGDYNEQFF.

The V call is TRBV6-5, the J call TRBJ1-6; 7 positions agree with TRBD1. Trimming cost V 2 bases and J 8 bases; bases outside gene matches: 3. CDR3 length: 14 amino acids. Germline CDR1 and CDR2: MNHEY and SVGAGI. This CDR3 is CASSYDRDYSPLHF. CDR3 nucleotide sequence: TGTGCCAGCAGTTACGACAGGGATTATTCACCCCTCCACTTT.

As regards this clonotype: One end of the junction varies from germline; a read error may be responsible. J is TRBJ1-2 and V is TRBV20-1; D ambiguous. CDR3 length: 14 amino acids. In germline, CDR1 is DFQATT, CDR2 SNEGSKA (reference sequence). This CDR3 is CSASPSAGNCGYTF. The CDR3 coding sequence is TGCAGTGCTAGCCCCAGTGCGGGCAACTGTGGCTACACCTTC.

This chain links TRBV20-1 with TRBJ2-7; D call uncertain. Germline V CDR1 and CDR2: DFQATT, SNEGSKA (reference sequence). The CDR3 totals 14 residues. V was pared by 0 bases and J by 1 base, with 10 bases between. CDR3 in DNA: TGCAGTGCTAGAGATTTAACGGCTTCCTACGAGCAGTACTTC. Its translation is CSARDLTASYEQYF.